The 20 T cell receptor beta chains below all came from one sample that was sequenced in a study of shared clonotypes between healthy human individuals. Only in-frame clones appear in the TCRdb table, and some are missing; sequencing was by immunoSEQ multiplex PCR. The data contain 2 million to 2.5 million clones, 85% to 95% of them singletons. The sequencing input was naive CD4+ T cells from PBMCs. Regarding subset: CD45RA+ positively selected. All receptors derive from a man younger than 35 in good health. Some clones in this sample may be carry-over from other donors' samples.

The CDR3, as DNA: TGCGCCAGCAGTGATCGGGGGTTCAACACAGATACGCAGTATTTT. It yields the protein CASSDRGFNTDTQYF. V and J are TRBV10-1 and TRBJ2-3; D is perhaps TRBD2 (6 bases). Germline V lookup: CDR1 WNHNN, CDR2 SYGVQD (reference sequence). The CDR3 contains 15 residues. The V end was cut by 3 bases, the J end by 2 bases, with 12 bases between.

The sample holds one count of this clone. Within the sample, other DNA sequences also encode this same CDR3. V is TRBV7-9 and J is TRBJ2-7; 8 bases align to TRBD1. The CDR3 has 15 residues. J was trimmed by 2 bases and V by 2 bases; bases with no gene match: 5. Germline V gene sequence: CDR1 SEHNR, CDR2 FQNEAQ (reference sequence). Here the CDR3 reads CASSLLQGGAYEQYF. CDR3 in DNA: TGTGCCAGCAGCTTACTACAGGGGGGAGCCTACGAGCAGTACTTC.

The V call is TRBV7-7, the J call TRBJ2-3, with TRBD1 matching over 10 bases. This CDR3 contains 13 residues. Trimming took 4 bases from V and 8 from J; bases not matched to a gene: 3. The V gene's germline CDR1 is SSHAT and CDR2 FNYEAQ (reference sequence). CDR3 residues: CASSSDRGPTQYF. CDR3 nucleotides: TGTGCCAGCAGCTCAGACAGGGGGCCTACGCAGTATTTT. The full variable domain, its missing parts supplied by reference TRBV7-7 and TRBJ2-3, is GAGVSQSPRYKVTKRGQDVTLRCDPISSHATLYWYQQALGQGPEFLTYFNYEAQPDKSGLPSDRFSAERPEGSISTLTIQRTEQRDSAMYRCASSSDRGPTQYFGPGTRLTVL.

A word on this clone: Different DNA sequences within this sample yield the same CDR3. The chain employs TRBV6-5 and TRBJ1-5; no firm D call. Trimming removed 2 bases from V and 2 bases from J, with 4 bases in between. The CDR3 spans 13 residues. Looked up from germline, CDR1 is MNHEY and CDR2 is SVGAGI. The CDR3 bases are TGTGCCAGCAGTTACGAGGGCAATCAGCCCCAGCATTTT. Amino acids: CASSYEGNQPQHF.

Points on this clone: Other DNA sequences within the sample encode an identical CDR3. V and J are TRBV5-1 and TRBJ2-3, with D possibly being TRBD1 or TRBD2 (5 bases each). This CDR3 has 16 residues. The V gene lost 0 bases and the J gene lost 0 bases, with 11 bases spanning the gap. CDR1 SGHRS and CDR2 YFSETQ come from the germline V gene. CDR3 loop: CASSLDPGLSTDTQYF. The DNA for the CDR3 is TGCGCCAGCAGCTTGGATCCGGGGCTTAGCACAGATACGCAGTATTTT. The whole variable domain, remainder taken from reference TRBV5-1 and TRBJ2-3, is KAGVTQTPRYLIKTRGQQVTLSCSPISGHRSVSWYQQTPGQGLQFLFEYFSETQRNKGNFPGRFSGRQFSNSRSEMNVSTLELGDSALYLCASSLDPGLSTDTQYFGPGTRLTVL.

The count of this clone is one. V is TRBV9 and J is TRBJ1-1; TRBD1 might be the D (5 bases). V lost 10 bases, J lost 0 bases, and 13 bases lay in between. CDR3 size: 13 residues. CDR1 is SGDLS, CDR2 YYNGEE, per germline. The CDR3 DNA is TGTGCCGGAAGCAGGGATATGAACACTGAAGCTTTCTTT. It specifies CAGSRDMNTEAFF. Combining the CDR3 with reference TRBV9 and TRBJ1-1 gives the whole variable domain DSGVTQTPKHLITATGQRVTLRCSPRSGDLSVYWYQQSLDQGLQFLIQYYNGEERAKGNILERFSAQQFPDLHSELNLSSLELGDSALYFCAGSRDMNTEAFFGQGTRLTVV.

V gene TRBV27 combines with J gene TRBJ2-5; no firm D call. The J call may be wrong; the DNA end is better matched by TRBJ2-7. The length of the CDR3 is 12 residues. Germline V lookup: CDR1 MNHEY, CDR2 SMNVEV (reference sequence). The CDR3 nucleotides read TGTGCCAGCAGTTTATACGGTTACGAGCAGTACTTC. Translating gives CASSLYGYEQYF.

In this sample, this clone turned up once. The CDR3 bases are TGCGCCAGCAGCTCGGACAGGTTGGCCGGGGAGCTGTTTTTT. Translating gives CASSSDRLAGELFF. The V and J genes are TRBV5-1 and TRBJ2-2; 7 bases align to TRBD1. Per the germline V gene, CDR1 is SGHRS and CDR2 is YFSETQ. With V trimmed by 3 bases and J by 6 bases, 5 bases remained unmatched. This CDR3 comprises 14 residues.

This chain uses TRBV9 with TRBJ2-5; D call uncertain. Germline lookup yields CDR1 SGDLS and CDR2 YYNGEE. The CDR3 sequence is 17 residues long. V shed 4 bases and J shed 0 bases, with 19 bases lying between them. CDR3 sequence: CASSFHLLLTYQETQYF. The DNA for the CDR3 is TGTGCCAGCAGCTTCCACCTCCTCCTCACGTACCAAGAGACCCAGTACTTC.

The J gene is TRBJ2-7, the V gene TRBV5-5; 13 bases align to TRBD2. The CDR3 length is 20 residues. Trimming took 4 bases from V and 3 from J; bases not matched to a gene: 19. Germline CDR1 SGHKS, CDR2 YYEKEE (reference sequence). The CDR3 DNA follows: TGTGCCAGCAGCCCGGTTGGGGGTACCGGGACTAGCGGGATTTACTACGAGCAGTACTTC. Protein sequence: CASSPVGGTGTSGIYYEQYF. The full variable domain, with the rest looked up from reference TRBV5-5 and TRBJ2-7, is DAGVTQSPTHLIKTRGQQVTLRCSPISGHKSVSWYQQVLGQGPQFIFQYYEKEERGRGNFPDRFSARQFPNYSSELNVNALLLGDSALYLCASSPVGGTGTSGIYYEQYFGPGTRLTVT.

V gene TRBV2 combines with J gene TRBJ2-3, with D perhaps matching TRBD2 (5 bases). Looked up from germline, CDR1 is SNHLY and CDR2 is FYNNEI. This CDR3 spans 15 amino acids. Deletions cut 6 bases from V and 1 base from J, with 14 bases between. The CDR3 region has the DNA TGTGCCAGCAGAACCCTTCGGACTGGCACAGATACGCAGTATTTT. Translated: CASRTLRTGTDTQYF.

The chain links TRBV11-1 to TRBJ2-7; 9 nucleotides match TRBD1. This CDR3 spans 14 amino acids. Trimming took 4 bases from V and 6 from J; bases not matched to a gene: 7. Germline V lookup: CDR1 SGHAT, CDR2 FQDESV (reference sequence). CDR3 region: CASSSRDRAIEQYF. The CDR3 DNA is TGTGCCAGCAGCTCCCGGGACAGGGCGATCGAGCAGTACTTC.

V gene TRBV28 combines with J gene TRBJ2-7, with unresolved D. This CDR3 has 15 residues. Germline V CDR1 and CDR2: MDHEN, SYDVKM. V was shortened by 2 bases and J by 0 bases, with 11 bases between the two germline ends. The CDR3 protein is CASSLRWHDSYEQYF. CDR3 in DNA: TGTGCCAGCAGTTTACGCTGGCACGACTCCTACGAGCAGTACTTC.

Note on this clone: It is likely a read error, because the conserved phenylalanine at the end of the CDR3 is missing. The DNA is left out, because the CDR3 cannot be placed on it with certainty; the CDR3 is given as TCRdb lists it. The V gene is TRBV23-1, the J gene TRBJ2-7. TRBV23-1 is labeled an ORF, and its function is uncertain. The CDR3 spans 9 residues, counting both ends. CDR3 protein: CASSHPGAQ.

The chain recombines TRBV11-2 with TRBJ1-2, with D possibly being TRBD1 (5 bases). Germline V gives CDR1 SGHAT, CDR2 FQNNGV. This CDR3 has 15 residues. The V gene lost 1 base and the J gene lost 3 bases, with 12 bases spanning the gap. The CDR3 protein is CASSLVVQGDYGYTF. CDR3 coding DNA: TGTGCCAGCAGCTTAGTAGTTCAGGGAGACTATGGCTACACCTTC. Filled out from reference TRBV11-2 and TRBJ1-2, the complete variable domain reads EAGVAQSPRYKIIEKRQSVAFWCNPISGHATLYWYQQILGQGPKLLIQFQNNGVVDDSQLPKDRFSAERLKGVDSTLKIQPAKLEDSAVYLCASSLVVQGDYGYTFGSGTRLTVV.

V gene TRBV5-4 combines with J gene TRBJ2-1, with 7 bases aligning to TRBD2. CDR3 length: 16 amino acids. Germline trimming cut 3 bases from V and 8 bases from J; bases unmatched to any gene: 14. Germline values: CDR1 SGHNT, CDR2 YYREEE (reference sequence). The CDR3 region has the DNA TGTGCCAGCAGCTACGGGGGAGCGGGGCGTCCGGATGAGCAGTTCTTC. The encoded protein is CASSYGGAGRPDEQFF.

The CDR3 here is CASSRDPGGRETQYF. The CDR3 region has the DNA TGCGCCAGCAGCCGGGACCCCGGAGGGCGAGAGACCCAGTACTTC. This chain connects TRBV5-1 to TRBJ2-5; perhaps TRBD2 as D (6 bases). The CDR3 is 15 amino acids. The V end was cut by 4 bases, the J end by 4 bases, with 17 bases between. Germline assignment: CDR1 SGHRS and CDR2 YFSETQ.

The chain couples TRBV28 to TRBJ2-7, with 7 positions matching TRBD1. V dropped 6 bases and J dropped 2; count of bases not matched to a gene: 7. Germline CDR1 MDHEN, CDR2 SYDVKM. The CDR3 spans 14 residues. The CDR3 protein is CASSWTGITYEQYF. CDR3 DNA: TGTGCCAGCAGCTGGACAGGAATAACCTACGAGCAGTACTTC.

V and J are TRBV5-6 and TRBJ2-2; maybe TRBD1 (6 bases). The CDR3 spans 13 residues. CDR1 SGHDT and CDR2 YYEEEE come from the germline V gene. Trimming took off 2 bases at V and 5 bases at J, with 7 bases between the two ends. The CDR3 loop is CASSLGQTGELFF. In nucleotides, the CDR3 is TGTGCCAGCAGCTTAGGACAGACCGGGGAGCTGTTTTTT.

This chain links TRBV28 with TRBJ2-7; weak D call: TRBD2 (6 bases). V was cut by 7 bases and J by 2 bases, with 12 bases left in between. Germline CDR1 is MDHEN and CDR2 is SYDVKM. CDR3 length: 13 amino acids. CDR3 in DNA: TGTGCCAGCATGTCTAGCGTCACCTACGAGCAGTACTTC. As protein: CASMSSVTYEQYF.